Listed below are T cell receptor beta chains from one sample, sequenced in a study of blood T cell repertoires in COVID-19. Produced via immunoSEQ multiplex PCR; TCRdb's table is partial and in-frame only. The top ten clones hold approximately 3.9% of a sample with about 60,000 clones, around nine tenths of them seen once. The sequencing input was peripheral blood. The receptors originated from a man in his 70s with acute or convalescent COVID-19. CDR3s include the opening cysteine and the closing phenylalanine or tryptophan. Fields, in order: V gene, CDR3 protein.

V: TRBV3-1/TRBV3-2
CDR3: CASSQSFSNQPQHF

V: TRBV23-1
CDR3: CASSQTSGTDNTGELFF

V: TRBV9
CDR3: CASSPDRGFYMATRF

V: TRBV4-2
CDR3: CASSQAGTASTDTQYF

V: TRBV20-1
CDR3: CSARDTGELFF

V: TRBV11-3
CDR3: CASSSNRNSPLHF

V: TRBV4-2
CDR3: CASSRTSIFRGGRDTQYF

V: TRBV5-1
CDR3: CASSLAVRGGDTQYF

V: TRBV4-2
CDR3: CASSQGVGGGFQETQYF

V: TRBV10-3
CDR3: CAIRSGDTDTQYF

V: TRBV7-2
CDR3: CASSLTGGPTDTQYF

V: TRBV7-3
CDR3: CASSLRGGSTDTQYF

V: TRBV6-5
CDR3: CASSRDRGLKTQYF

V: TRBV19
CDR3: CASSISRMTEAFF

V: TRBV5-5
CDR3: CASSFDVPGVDTQYF

V: TRBV9
CDR3: CASSVEKGGADQQPQHF

V: TRBV28
CDR3: CASRDSVTGELFF

V: TRBV25-1
CDR3: CASSESRQGIEKLFF

V: TRBV7-2
CDR3: CASSLGQVDNQPQHF

V: TRBV5-6
CDR3: CASSLVGGEETQYF

V: TRBV7-8
CDR3: CASSLHSGGILNEQFF

V: TRBV2
CDR3: CASREDSSSGNTIYF

V: TRBV20-1
CDR3: CSASYGAVYGYTF

V: TRBV5-1
CDR3: CASSPGEGVDEQYF

V: TRBV14
CDR3: CASSFRTGRDGTDTQYF

V: TRBV6-5
CDR3: CASSKDNRGGAGYTF

V: TRBV5-1
CDR3: CASSLGFSLFGGTEDNYGYTF

V: TRBV5-1
CDR3: CASSLTPPGQGGLRNTIYF

V: TRBV18
CDR3: CASSPRTVVADNNGELFF

V: TRBV7-2
CDR3: CASSPSGSRPYEQYF

V: TRBV28
CDR3: CASSLAWQEAFF

V: TRBV6-6
CDR3: CASGPGQGNTIYF

V: TRBV10-3
CDR3: CAIRDSGGRNEQFF

V: TRBV27
CDR3: CASSPDPGTSGGRGHEQYF

V: TRBV6-2/TRBV6-3
CDR3: CASSYSQSFLVSYEQYF

V: TRBV28
CDR3: CASSLFAGSSYEQYF

V: TRBV7-5
CDR3: CARSGCRDSYEQYF

V: TRBV6-5
CDR3: CASSTPGGQREQYF

V: TRBV19
CDR3: CASSIVELYGYTF

V: TRBV19
CDR3: CASTLLAGGNQPQHF